The T cell receptor (beta chain) under discussion was sequenced for a study of blood T cell repertoires in COVID-19. Across the whole study: Donors in the United States, Italy and Spain gave samples during acute or convalescent COVID-19. T cells, B-cell-depleted T cells, or PBMCs provided the cDNA or gDNA that served as material.

Per the authors' pipeline: Estimation of nucleated cell counts relied on the amplification of reference gene primers. Profiled with immunoSEQ multiplex PCR; TCRdb holds only in-frame clones, not every one. V and J calls and clone size are given by that table; D and trimming were obtained from the DNA. The table includes roughly 120,000 clones, about 85% detected once. The CDR3 is 15 residues long. Germline trimming cut 4 bases from V and 5 bases from J; bases unmatched to any gene: 7. The germline V gene has CDR1 SGDLS and CDR2 YYNGEE. Sequencing was carried out using peripheral blood. The clonotype comes from a human donor in a cohort sampled during active COVID-19. This chain links TRBV9 with TRBJ2-5, with 11 bases that match TRBD2. CDR3 loop: CASSPTSGVLETQYF. CDR3 coding DNA: TGTGCCAGCAGCCCGACTAGCGGGGTCCTGGAGACCCAGTACTTC.